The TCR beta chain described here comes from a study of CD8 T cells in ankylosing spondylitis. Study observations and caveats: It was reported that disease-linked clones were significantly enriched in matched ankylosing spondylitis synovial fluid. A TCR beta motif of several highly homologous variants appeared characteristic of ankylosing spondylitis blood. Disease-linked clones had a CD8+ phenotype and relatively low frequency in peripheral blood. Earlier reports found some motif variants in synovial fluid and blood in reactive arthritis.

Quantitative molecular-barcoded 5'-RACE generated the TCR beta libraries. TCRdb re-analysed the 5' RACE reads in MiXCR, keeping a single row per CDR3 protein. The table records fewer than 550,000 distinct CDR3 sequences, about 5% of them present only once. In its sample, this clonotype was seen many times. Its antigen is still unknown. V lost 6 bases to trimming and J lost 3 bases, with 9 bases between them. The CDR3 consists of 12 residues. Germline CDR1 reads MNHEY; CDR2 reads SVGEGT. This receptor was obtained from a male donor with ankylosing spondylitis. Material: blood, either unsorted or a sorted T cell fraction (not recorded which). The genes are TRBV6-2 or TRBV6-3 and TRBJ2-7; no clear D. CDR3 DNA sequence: TGTGCCAGCAGCCACTCACTCTACGAGCAGTACTTC. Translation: CASSHSLYEQYF.